In its sample, the clone carrying this TCR beta chain was seen many times. Its antigen is still unknown. This entry is derived from a study of T cells in Graves' hyperthyroidism and ophthalmopathy. Study-level points and caveats: Ophthalmopathy onset followed model prediction by a median approximately 7 months. Blood shared most expanded thyroid clonotypes above 0.001.

Amplification of TCR beta CDR3 regions was performed using RNA transcripts as template. The HTBI primer set was used in a first-round RT-PCR of the TCR CDR3. MiXCR, run by TCRdb on the multiplex PCR reads, gives a single entry per CDR3 protein. The sample lists 30,000 to 35,000 distinct CDR3 sequences; around 53% were seen once. Together with thyroid ultrasound, orbital computed tomography, serum thyroxine and TRAb, clinical symptoms were used for diagnoses. The sequenced sample consisted of blood. The receptor comes from a middle-aged woman with Graves' ophthalmopathy.

CDR3 bases: TGTGCCAGCAGCTTACAAGGGACAGGGTCTACCTACGAGCAGTACTTC. Amino acids: CASSLQGTGSTYEQYF. V is TRBV7-9 and J is TRBJ2-7; 9 positions agree with TRBD1. The germline CDR1 and CDR2 sequences are SEHNR and FQNEAQ (reference sequence). This CDR3 comprises 16 residues. V lost 2 bases and J lost 2; bases outside the gene matches: 7. Full variable domain (missing parts from reference TRBV7-9 and TRBJ2-7): DTGVSQNPRHKITKRGQNVTFRCDPISEHNRLYWYRQTLGQGPEFLTYFQNEAQLEKSRLLSDRFSAERPKGSFSTLEIQRTEQGDSAMYLCASSLQGTGSTYEQYFGPGTRLTVT.